This T cell receptor beta chain is drawn from a study of blood T cell repertoires in COVID-19. Whole-study context: Spain, Italy and the United States supplied samples that represented acute and convalescent COVID-19.

Libraries were prepared by immunoSEQ multiplex PCR; TCRdb keeps only in-frame clonotypes and omits some of them. The sample consists of some 200,000 clones, around 80% of them appearing once. The study drew participants aged roughly 18 to 95 years from roughly 25 US areas. What the recovered Cohort 3 donors had was two negative PCRs, clearance, or symptom resolution. Germline-derived CDR1 and CDR2 are LNHDA and SQIVND (reference sequence). This CDR3 spans 13 amino acids. V lost 10 bases and J lost 1; bases outside the gene matches: 6. This TCR was recovered from a woman aged 50 to 65 who had recovered from COVID-19. The rearrangement uses TRBV19 and TRBJ2-5, with 7 bases that match TRBD2. Sequences were obtained from PBMCs or T cells enriched from blood (not recorded which). This chain's CDR3 is CATREAAQETQYF. The CDR3 bases are TGTGCCACCCGGGAGGCAGCCCAAGAGACCCAGTACTTC.